These 19 T cell receptor beta chains originate from one sample sequenced in a study of early T cells in non-severe SARS-CoV-2 infection. From the 5' RACE reads, TCRdb called clonotypes with MiXCR, one entry per CDR3 protein. The sample shows 75,000 or so distinct CDR3 sequences, 13% to 15% of them seen only once. The sequenced sample consisted of whole blood. The receptor source for this set is an adult who was a healthcare worker with PCR-confirmed SARS-CoV-2 infection or an uninfected control (not recorded which).

The chain recombines TRBV9 with TRBJ2-7; the match to TRBD1 covers 8 bases. This CDR3 is 14 amino acids long. J lost 2 bases, V lost 4 bases, and 5 bases had no gene match. The germline V gene encodes CDR1 SGDLS and CDR2 YYNGEE. The CDR3 nucleotides are TGTGCCAGCAGCCCCTGGACAGGGCCCTACGAGCAGTACTTC. Its protein is CASSPWTGPYEQYF. The variable domain in full, completed from reference TRBV9 and TRBJ2-7, reads DSGVTQTPKHLITATGQRVTLRCSPRSGDLSVYWYQQSLDQGLQFLIQYYNGEERAKGNILERFSAQQFPDLHSELNLSSLELGDSALYFCASSPWTGPYEQYFGPGTRLTVT.

CDR3 DNA sequence: TGTGCCAGCAGCTCAGGGAGTCGTGTATACAATTCACCCCTCCACTTT. Protein sequence: CASSSGSRVYNSPLHF. The chain employs TRBV7-3 and TRBJ1-6, with a tentative D call TRBD1 (5 bases). CDR3 size: 16 residues. Germline V lookup: CDR1 SGHTA, CDR2 FQGTGA. Trimming took 4 bases from V and 7 from J, leaving 17 bases between them.

The CDR3 loop reads CASSYSNQIGAASYEQYF. CDR3 in DNA: TGTGCCAGCAGTTACTCGAATCAGATTGGGGCGGCTTCCTACGAGCAGTACTTC. This chain connects TRBV6-6 to TRBJ2-7; D is possibly TRBD1 (5 bases). Germline V gene sequence: CDR1 MNHNY, CDR2 SVGAGI (reference sequence). The CDR3 totals 18 residues. V was cut by 0 bases and J by 1 base, with 19 bases left in between.

V is TRBV3-1 and J is TRBJ2-7; D remains unclear. CDR1 is LGHDT, CDR2 YNNKEL, per germline (reference sequence). This CDR3 has 14 residues. Trimming left V 0 bases short and J 0 bases short, with 6 bases between. In DNA form, the CDR3 reads TGTGCCAGCAGCCAAGACAGTTACTCCTACGAGCAGTACTTC. Its protein is CASSQDSYSYEQYF.

This clonotype was seen a few times. The CDR3 DNA follows: TGTGCCAGCAGTTCCGGGACAGTGAACACCGGGGAGCTGTTTTTT. Protein: CASSSGTVNTGELFF. The V call is TRBV6-5, the J call TRBJ2-2; 7 bases map to TRBD1. Germline V gives CDR1 MNHEY, CDR2 SVGAGI. V shed 4 bases, J shed 1 base, and the junction held 3 bases outside the gene matches. This CDR3 has 15 residues.

The chain links TRBV6-1 to TRBJ1-4; 8 bases line up with TRBD1. Looked up from germline, CDR1 is MNHNS and CDR2 is SASEGT. V shed 5 bases and J 4 bases; nucleotides not matched to a gene: 3. The CDR3 is 14 amino acids. The CDR3 loop reads CASSRDRNNEKLFF. The CDR3 bases are TGTGCCAGCAGTCGGGACAGGAATAATGAAAAACTGTTTTTT.

This clonotype was seen at least ten times. The chain carries TRBV29-1 and TRBJ1-6; 9 bases agree with TRBD1. Trimming cost V 6 bases and J 7 bases; bases outside gene matches: 7. This CDR3 has 14 amino acids. Germline CDR1 and CDR2: SQVTM and ANQGSEA. CDR3 loop: CSVQGAGRNSPLHF. The CDR3 bases are TGCAGCGTACAGGGGGCTGGTCGGAATTCACCCCTCCACTTT.

This clonotype was counted between two and nine times. V and J are TRBV7-2 and TRBJ1-3; weak D call: TRBD1 (5 bases). The CDR3 is 15 residues long. Germline CDR1 and CDR2: SGHTA and FQGNSA. Trimming pared 1 base from V and 6 bases from J, leaving 13 bases between. The chain's CDR3 is CASSLVSGDENTIYF. The CDR3, as DNA: TGTGCCAGCAGCTTAGTTTCGGGGGACGAAAACACCATATATTTT.

This clonotype was recorded many times. The genes are TRBV20-1 and TRBJ2-5; 12 positions match TRBD2. J gave up 1 base and V 4 bases, and 10 bases lay outside the gene matches. Per the germline V gene, CDR1 is DFQATT and CDR2 is SNEGSKA (reference sequence). The CDR3 is made up of 17 amino acids. The CDR3 region has the DNA TGCAGTGCTACGGGACTAGCGGGTACAACTTTCCAAGAGACCCAGTACTTC. Amino acids: CSATGLAGTTFQETQYF.

Concerning this clonotype: A much more abundant neighbour one base away suggests this may be a read error. The chain recombines TRBV2 with TRBJ1-6, with D uncertain. There are 14 residues in the CDR3. Per the germline V gene, CDR1 is SNHLY and CDR2 is FYNNEI. CDR3 sequence: CASSRATNNSPHHF. As DNA, the CDR3 is TGTGCCAGCTCCCGGGCCACTAATAATTCACCCCACCACTTT.

J is TRBJ1-2 and V is TRBV21-1; the D call of TRBD1 is as the table states it, not checked on the DNA. TRBV21-1 is a documented pseudogene. The CDR3 runs 20 residues. In DNA, the CDR3 is TGTGCCAGCAGCAACAGGGACGGACATCACTCCCCACAGGGGAACTATGGCTACACCTTC. Protein product: CASSNRDGHHSPQGNYGYTF.

This clonotype was counted at least ten times. The rearrangement uses TRBV2 and TRBJ2-7, with D possibly matching TRBD2 (6 bases). The CDR3 runs 15 residues. V was pared by 2 bases and J by 5 bases, with 16 bases between. From germline, CDR1 is SNHLY and CDR2 FYNNEI. The CDR3 loop is CASSETGVGQDEQYF. The DNA for the CDR3 is TGTGCCAGCAGTGAAACGGGGGTCGGCCAAGACGAGCAGTACTTC.

This clonotype was detected only a few times. This rearrangement joins TRBV7-2 to TRBJ1-4; D is undetermined. V lost 8 bases and J lost 7, with 17 bases in between. The CDR3 covers 14 residues. CDR1 is SGHTA, CDR2 FQGNSA, per germline. CDR3 region: CASSRTAASEKLFF. The DNA for the CDR3 is TGTGCCAGCTCAAGGACGGCAGCGTCTGAAAAACTGTTTTTT.

This sequence joins TRBV28 and TRBJ2-3; D remains ambiguous. The CDR3 is made up of 15 amino acids. V gave up 8 bases and J gave up 4 bases, with 19 bases separating them. CDR1 is MDHEN, CDR2 SYDVKM, per germline. The CDR3 region is CASSVQASVADTQYF. CDR3 DNA sequence: TGTGCCAGCTCGGTCCAGGCCTCGGTAGCAGATACGCAGTATTTT.

This clonotype was recorded once. The gene calls are TRBV9 and TRBJ1-6; D call uncertain. CDR1 and CDR2 (germline): SGDLS, YYNGEE. The CDR3 is 13 residues long. Deletions cut 4 bases from V and 8 bases from J, with 10 bases between. The chain's CDR3 is CASSQRTYSPLHF. CDR3 sequence (DNA): TGTGCCAGCAGCCAGAGGACGTATTCACCCCTCCACTTT.

The V gene is TRBV6-1, the J gene TRBJ1-2; unclear D gene. In germline, CDR1 is MNHNS, CDR2 SASEGT. The CDR3 covers 13 residues. V gave up 0 bases and J gave up 4 bases, with 6 bases separating them. This CDR3 reads CASSEARAYGYTF. The DNA for the CDR3 is TGTGCCAGCAGTGAAGCACGGGCCTATGGCTACACCTTC.

The chain has TRBV7-9 and TRBJ1-3; TRBD1 agrees at 7 bases. The length of the CDR3 is 15 residues. Germline V gene data show CDR1 as SEHNR and CDR2 as FQNEAQ (reference sequence). V lost 3 bases and J lost 2; bases outside the gene matches: 4. The CDR3 is CASSFSTGTGNTIYF. Written as DNA, the CDR3 is TGTGCCAGCAGCTTCTCGACAGGGACTGGAAACACCATATATTTT.

The chain couples TRBV20-1 to TRBJ2-1; 8 bases agree with TRBD2. The CDR3 covers 17 residues. Per the germline V gene, CDR1 is DFQATT and CDR2 is SNEGSKA (reference sequence). CDR3 residues: CSGTSAWSNTGSDEQFF. CDR3 nucleotides: TGCAGCGGGACTAGTGCCTGGAGCAATACCGGGTCCGATGAGCAGTTCTTC.

A word on this clonotype: One base away lies a much larger clone, so this may be a sequencing read error. The chain combines TRBV29-1 with TRBJ1-1; D not resolved. The CDR3 runs 11 residues. In germline, CDR1 is SQVTM, CDR2 ANQGSEA. The CDR3 loop is CSVEPNIEAFF. The CDR3 nucleotides are TGCAGCGTTGAACCCAACATTGAAGCTTTCTTT.